These T cell receptor beta chains were read from a single sample in a study of blood T cell repertoires in COVID-19. Measured with immunoSEQ multiplex PCR; TCRdb has only the in-frame clones, and not every one. In the table there are about 160,000 clones, 85% to 95% of which are singletons. Specimen: peripheral blood. Receptor source: a woman aged 50 to 65 with acute or convalescent COVID-19. Both conserved end residues are part of each CDR3. Fields, in order: J gene, V gene, CDR3 protein.

>TRBJ2-7|TRBV20-1
CSASKASVAYEQYF
>TRBJ1-4|TRBV5-1
CASSLDINEKLFF
>TRBJ1-1|TRBV6-6
CASSYIGGNTEAFF
>TRBJ2-7|TRBV30
CAWTPPSSYEQYF
>TRBJ2-3|TRBV7-9
CASTREGSTDTQYF
>TRBJ2-3|TRBV28
CASSFRRTTITDTQYF
>TRBJ2-2|TRBV5-4
CASSLAGGGIAGELFF
>TRBJ1-5|TRBV2
CASSTTGGDQPQHF
>TRBJ1-5|TRBV13
CASSRRGQPQHF
>TRBJ1-2|TRBV6-2/TRBV6-3
CASSYPTGTLNYGYTF
>TRBJ1-5|TRBV28
CASSLGEGGQPQHF
>TRBJ1-5|TRBV30
CAWSVPGDPSNQPQHF
>TRBJ2-5|TRBV27
CASSDRRETQYF
>TRBJ1-4|TRBV19
CASRDQGLYEKLFF
>TRBJ1-1|TRBV11-2
CASREGWMNTEAFF
>TRBJ1-1|TRBV15
CATSGWRTEAFF
>TRBJ2-3|TRBV10-3
CAITPGLAVPDTQYF
>TRBJ2-1|TRBV9
CASSVEGQGINEQFF
>TRBJ1-4|TRBV5-1
CASSLRGEWEKLFF
>TRBJ2-4|TRBV10-3
CAISESIGQGPDKNIQYF
>TRBJ1-3|TRBV9
CASSVSAITGGRNTIYF
>TRBJ2-3|TRBV6-5
CASSRKGADTQYF
>TRBJ1-4|TRBV30
CAWRRIQGTWEKLFF
>TRBJ1-5|TRBV6-5
CASRPGGVQPQHF
>TRBJ2-1|TRBV7-7
CASSPSRTGGSYNEQFF
>TRBJ2-5|TRBV24-1
CATSDPWTPQETQYF
>TRBJ2-5|TRBV10-1
CASSVREQETQYF
>TRBJ1-6|TRBV25-1
CASTAYNSPLHF
>TRBJ2-3|TRBV3-1/TRBV3-2
CASSQEFGGPGIYTQYF
>TRBJ2-7|TRBV21-1
CASSTGLPRYEQYF
>TRBJ1-1|TRBV5-4
CASSPPGTVNTEAFF
>TRBJ2-7|TRBV5-6
CASSPRGVTLPYEQYF
>TRBJ1-4|TRBV6-5
CASGPGTGFEKLFF
>TRBJ1-2|TRBV25-1
CASRATGYNYGYTF
>TRBJ1-4|TRBV4-2
CASSLKTGFATNEKLFF
>TRBJ2-2|TRBV6-5
CASSYLTETNTGELFF
>TRBJ1-2|TRBV7-9
CASSFRDTDGYTF
>TRBJ2-3|TRBV5-1
CASSPENRGYSADTQYF
>TRBJ1-1|TRBV12-3/TRBV12-4
CASSLLSNTEAFF
>TRBJ2-5|TRBV7-2
CASSLAGRLGETQYF
>TRBJ1-2|TRBV5-4
CASSLESGFYGYTF
>TRBJ1-1|TRBV6-5
CASIFAGVAFF
>TRBJ1-1|TRBV3-1/TRBV3-2
CASQQQGVAFF
>TRBJ2-2|TRBV7-9
CASSGEQGAHGELFF
>TRBJ1-2|TRBV24-1
CATSDSYGYTF
>TRBJ1-2|TRBV24-1
CATAGAYGYTF
>TRBJ2-7|TRBV15
CATSRDMKQPYEQYF
>TRBJ1-3|TRBV13
CASSRERGGSSGNTIYF
>TRBJ2-3|TRBV20-1
CSASTTTRGRTDTQYF
>TRBJ2-3|TRBV20-1
CSARTGDTQYF
>TRBJ1-1|TRBV19
CASSNQGATEAFF
>TRBJ2-1|TRBV7-8
CASSFSSGSWNEQFF
>TRBJ2-7|TRBV2
CAWRTGYEQYF
>TRBJ2-5|TRBV30
CAYGGESFGTGLQETQYF
>TRBJ1-2|TRBV6-2/TRBV6-3
CASTPPGTGGYYGYTF